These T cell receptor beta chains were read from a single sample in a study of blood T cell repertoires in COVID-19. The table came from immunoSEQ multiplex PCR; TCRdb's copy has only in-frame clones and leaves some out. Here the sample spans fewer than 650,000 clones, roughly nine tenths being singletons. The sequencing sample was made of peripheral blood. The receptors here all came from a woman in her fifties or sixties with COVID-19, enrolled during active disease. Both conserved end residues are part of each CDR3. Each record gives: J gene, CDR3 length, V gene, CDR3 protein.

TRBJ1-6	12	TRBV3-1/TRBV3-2	CASSRRDSPLHF
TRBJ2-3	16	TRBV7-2	CASSLAATSGGETQYF
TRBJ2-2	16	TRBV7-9	CASSLGGYTYTGELFF
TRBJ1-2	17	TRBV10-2	CASTDPGQRRANYGYTF
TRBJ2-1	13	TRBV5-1	CASSPDRNNEQFF
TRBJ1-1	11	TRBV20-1	CSARTGAEAFF
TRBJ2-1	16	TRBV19	CASSPLAGSSYNEQFF
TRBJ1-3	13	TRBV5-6	CASNSGGGYTIYF
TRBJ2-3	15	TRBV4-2	CASSRDRARTDTQYF
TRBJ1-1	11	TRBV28	CAHRGDTEAFF
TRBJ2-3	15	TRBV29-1	CSAPTGGAGLDTQYF
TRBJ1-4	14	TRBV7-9	CASSLPGGFEKLFF